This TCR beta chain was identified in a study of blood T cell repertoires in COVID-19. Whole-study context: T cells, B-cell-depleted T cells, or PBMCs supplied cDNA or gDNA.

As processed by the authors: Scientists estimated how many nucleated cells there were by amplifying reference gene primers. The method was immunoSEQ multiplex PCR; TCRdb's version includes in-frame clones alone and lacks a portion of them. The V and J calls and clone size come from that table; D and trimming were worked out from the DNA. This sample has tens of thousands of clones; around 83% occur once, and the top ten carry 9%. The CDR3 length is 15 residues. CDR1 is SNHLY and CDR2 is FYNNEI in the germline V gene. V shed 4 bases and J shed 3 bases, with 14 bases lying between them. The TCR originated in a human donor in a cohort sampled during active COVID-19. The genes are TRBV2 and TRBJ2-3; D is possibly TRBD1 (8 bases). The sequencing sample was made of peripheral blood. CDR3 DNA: TGTGCCAGCAGTGTCTACAGGGGGGGGACAGATACGCAGTATTTT. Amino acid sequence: CASSVYRGGTDTQYF.